This T cell receptor (beta chain) came from a study of CD8 T cells in ankylosing spondylitis. Findings and caveats of the study: Seemingly distinctive of ankylosing spondylitis blood was a TCR beta motif formed by eight highly homologous variants. Disease-linked clones were reportedly significantly enriched in matched ankylosing spondylitis synovial fluid. Disease-linked clones displayed a CD8+ phenotype and appeared relatively rarely in peripheral blood.

Trimming left V 0 bases short and J 7 bases short, with 16 bases between. The CDR3 loop spans 15 amino acids. The germline gives CDR1 DFQATT, CDR2 SNEGSKA (reference sequence). Construction of TCR beta libraries was performed using quantitative 5'-RACE with molecular barcodes. MiXCR, applied by TCRdb to the 5' RACE reads, yields one record per CDR3 protein. The sample holds some 38,000 distinct CDR3 sequences, 10% seen once. This clonotype has ten or more counts. The antigen is undetermined. This clonotype was obtained from a male donor with ankylosing spondylitis or in good health (not recorded which). The sample taken for sequencing was blood, either unsorted or a sorted T cell fraction (not recorded which). This chain connects TRBV20-1 to TRBJ2-1, with D tentatively TRBD2 (5 bases). In DNA form, the CDR3 reads TGCAGTGCTAGAGATGGACGGGTGGACTGGAATGAGCAGTTCTTC. It yields the protein CSARDGRVDWNEQFF.